These 17 T cell receptor beta chains share one sample of origin, sequenced in a study of blood T cell repertoires in COVID-19. TCRdb keeps only in-frame clones here, not all; method: immunoSEQ multiplex PCR. The sample lists roughly 150,000 clones, around four fifths occurring once. Sequencing used PBMCs or T cells enriched from blood (not recorded which). These receptor sequences come from a man between 65 and 85 years old who had been exposed to COVID-19.

This clone is a singleton in its sample. The chain combines TRBV29-1 with TRBJ2-7; D might be TRBD2 (6 bases). Trimming removed 7 bases from V and 6 bases from J, with 19 bases in between. The CDR3 length is 13 residues. CDR1 is SQVTM and CDR2 is ANQGSEA in the germline V gene. The chain's CDR3 is CSATPGAFVEQYF. The CDR3 bases are TGCAGCGCCACGCCGGGAGCCTTTGTCGAGCAGTACTTC.

The rearrangement joins TRBV4-2 to TRBJ2-3, with TRBD2 matching 10 bases. The CDR3 totals 19 residues. V dropped 0 bases and J dropped 2; count of bases not matched to a gene: 11. The germline V gene has CDR1 LGHNA and CDR2 YNFKEQ. The CDR3 reads CASSQETGTSEIHTDTQYF. The DNA of the CDR3 is TGTGCCAGCAGCCAAGAAACTGGGACTAGCGAAATCCACACAGATACGCAGTATTTT.

The CDR3, as DNA: TGTGCCAGTACCCCGACAGTAGATAGCAATCAGCCCCAGCATTTT. It codes for CASTPTVDSNQPQHF. The chain combines TRBV19 with TRBJ1-5, with D perhaps matching TRBD1 (5 bases). Deletions cut 7 bases from V and 0 bases from J, with 13 bases between. CDR1 and CDR2 (germline): LNHDA, SQIVND (reference sequence). CDR3 size: 15 residues.

The gene calls are TRBV4-1 and TRBJ1-2, with D perhaps TRBD1 (6 bases). The CDR3 consists of 15 residues. Trimming took 0 bases from V and 5 from J, leaving 13 bases between them. Germline assignment: CDR1 MGHRA and CDR2 YSYEKL. For the CDR3, the DNA is TGCGCCAGCAGCCAAGAATGGGGGCCGGGATATGGCTACACCTTC. The encoded protein is CASSQEWGPGYGYTF.

The rearrangement links TRBV6-2 or TRBV6-3 to TRBJ1-2; TRBD1 agrees at 9 bases. The V gene's germline CDR1 is MNHEY and CDR2 SVGEGT. The V segment lost 5 bases and the J segment 4 bases; nucleotides outside the gene matches: 8. This CDR3 region has 15 residues. CDR3 amino acids: CASSGTTGGLYGYTF. CDR3 DNA: TGTGCCAGCAGTGGAACGACAGGGGGTCTCTATGGCTACACCTTC.

The gene calls are TRBV19 and TRBJ2-7; unclear D gene. Trimming took off 4 bases at V and 1 base at J, with 8 bases between the two ends. Germline values: CDR1 LNHDA, CDR2 SQIVND (reference sequence). The CDR3 contains 13 residues. The CDR3 protein is CASSTLRSYEQYF. The CDR3 nucleotides read TGTGCCAGTAGTACTCTCAGATCCTACGAGCAGTACTTC.

The chain recombines TRBV21-1 with TRBJ2-5; whether TRBD2, the table's D call, matches the DNA was not checked. TRBV21-1 is flagged as a pseudogene. The CDR3 loop spans 15 amino acids. CDR3 in amino acids: CASQPRSGREETQYF. The CDR3 DNA is TGTGCCAGCCAACCTCGTTCCGGGAGGGAAGAGACCCAGTACTTC.

The chain couples TRBV6-2 or TRBV6-3 to TRBJ2-3, with 10 positions matching TRBD1. The CDR3 totals 14 residues. Germline CDR1 MNHEY, CDR2 SVGEGT. V was pared by 6 bases and J by 5 bases, with 5 bases of the junction left unmatched. CDR3 nucleotide sequence: TGTGCCAGCAGCCTTGGACAGGGGGTAGATACGCAGTATTTT. It translates to CASSLGQGVDTQYF.

The J gene is TRBJ1-1, the V gene TRBV6-6, with D tentatively TRBD1 (5 bases). This CDR3 spans 16 amino acids. V was clipped by 4 bases and J by 0 bases, with 15 bases between them. Germline V gene data show CDR1 as MNHNY and CDR2 as SVGAGI (reference sequence). The CDR3 nucleotides are TGTGCCAGCAGTTCCCTAGGCAGGGATATGAACACTGAAGCTTTCTTT. It encodes CASSSLGRDMNTEAFF.

This chain links TRBV2 with TRBJ2-1, with 9 bases aligning to TRBD2. Germline loops: CDR1 SNHLY, CDR2 FYNNEI. V lost 8 bases, J lost 4 bases, and 9 bases stayed unmatched. The CDR3 is made up of 15 amino acids. The CDR3 DNA follows: TGTGCCAGCGGCCCGGGGCGGGAGGGTTACAATGAGCAGTTCTTC. Amino acid sequence: CASGPGREGYNEQFF.

The gene calls are TRBV4-1 and TRBJ2-7; possible D gene TRBD1, 6 bases. The CDR3 loop spans 14 amino acids. V was trimmed by 2 bases and J by 3 bases, leaving 11 bases between them. Germline CDR1 and CDR2: MGHRA and YSYEKL. CDR3: CASSQTDSNYEQYF. The CDR3 DNA is TGCGCCAGCAGCCAAACGGACAGCAACTACGAGCAGTACTTC.

This chain joins TRBV18 and TRBJ2-1; TRBD2 aligns across 9 bases. CDR3 length: 15 residues. Germline lookup yields CDR1 KGHSH and CDR2 LQKENI. Unmatched junction bases numbered 5, after V lost 3 bases and J lost 5 bases. The CDR3 region is CASSPAAGGNNEQFF. For the CDR3, the DNA is TGTGCCAGCTCACCGGCAGCGGGGGGCAACAATGAGCAGTTCTTC.

V gene TRBV28 combines with J gene TRBJ1-3; D ambiguous. Germline loops: CDR1 MDHEN, CDR2 SYDVKM. The CDR3 sequence is 14 residues long. The CDR3 loop is CATGSLISGNTIYF. The DNA of the CDR3 is TGTGCGACTGGCAGCCTTATCTCTGGAAACACCATATATTTT. Looking up the rest from reference TRBV28 and TRBJ1-3 gives the full variable domain: DVKVTQSSRYLVKRTGEKVFLECVQDMDHENMFWYRQDPGLGLRLIYFSYDVKMKEKGDIPEGYSVSREKKERFSLILESASTNQTSMYLCATGSLISGNTIYFGEGSWLTVV.

The rearrangement uses TRBV9 and TRBJ2-1, with 11 bases matching TRBD2. The CDR3 has 15 amino acids. Germline assignment: CDR1 SGDLS and CDR2 YYNGEE. Trimming cost V 3 bases and J 1 base; bases outside gene matches: 0. CDR3 region: CASSASGGSYNEQFF. In DNA form, the CDR3 reads TGTGCCAGCAGCGCTAGCGGGGGGTCCTACAATGAGCAGTTCTTC.

This chain links TRBV27 with TRBJ1-1; weak D call: TRBD1 (5 bases). CDR3 length: 14 residues. V was clipped by 3 bases and J by 2 bases, with 10 bases between them. In germline, CDR1 is MNHEY, CDR2 SMNVEV (reference sequence). CDR3 in amino acids: CASSFGGGNTEAFF. The CDR3 DNA is TGTGCCAGCAGTTTCGGCGGGGGAAACACTGAAGCTTTCTTT.

This chain links TRBV29-1 with TRBJ1-1, with TRBD1 as a possible D gene (6 bases). The germline V gene has CDR1 SQVTM and CDR2 ANQGSEA. Trimming left V 4 bases short and J 2 bases short, with 11 bases between. The CDR3 runs 13 residues. Here the CDR3 DNA reads TGCAGCGTTGTTGGACAGACAAACACTGAAGCTTTCTTT. Translation: CSVVGQTNTEAFF.

The CDR3 here is CASSLGGGAPQETQYF. CDR3 in DNA: TGCGCCAGCAGCTTGGGTGGCGGGGCTCCTCAAGAGACCCAGTACTTC. The gene calls are TRBV5-1 and TRBJ2-5; the D gene is possibly TRBD2 (6 bases). The CDR3 is 16 amino acids. The V end lost 0 bases, the J end lost 2 bases, and 14 bases lay between the germline ends. Germline values: CDR1 SGHRS, CDR2 YFSETQ.